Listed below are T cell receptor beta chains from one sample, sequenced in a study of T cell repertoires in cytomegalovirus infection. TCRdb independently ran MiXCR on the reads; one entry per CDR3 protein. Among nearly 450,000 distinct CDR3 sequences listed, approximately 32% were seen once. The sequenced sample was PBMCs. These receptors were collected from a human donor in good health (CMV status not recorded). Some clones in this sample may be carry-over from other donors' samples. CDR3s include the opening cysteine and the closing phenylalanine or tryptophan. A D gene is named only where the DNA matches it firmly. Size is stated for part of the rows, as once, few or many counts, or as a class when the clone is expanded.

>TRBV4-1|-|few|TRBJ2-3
TGCGCCAGCAGCCAAGATCCCCCAGTCGATACGCAGTATTTT
CASSQDPPVDTQYF
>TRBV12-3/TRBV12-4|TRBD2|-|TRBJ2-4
TGTGCCAGCAGCCCCGGGACTAGCTGGAATCAGTACTTC
CASSPGTSWNQYF
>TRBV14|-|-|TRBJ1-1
TGTGCCAGCAGCCAAGATTTGGTCCGCCAGGCTTTCTTT
CASSQDLVRQAFF
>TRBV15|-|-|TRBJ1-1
TGTGCCACCAGCAGAGGAAGGATGACTGAAGCTTTCTTT
CATSRGRMTEAFF
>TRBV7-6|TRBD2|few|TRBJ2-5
TGTGCCAGCAGCCCTAGCGGGGCCATCCGACAACAACAAGAGACCCAGTACTTC
CASSPSGAIRQQQETQYF
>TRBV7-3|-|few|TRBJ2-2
TGTGCCAGCAGCTTACACGCGAACACCGGGGAGCTGTTTTTT
CASSLHANTGELFF
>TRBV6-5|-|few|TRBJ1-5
TGTGCCAGCAGCCCCCTAGGGACCAATCAGCCCCAGCATTTT
CASSPLGTNQPQHF
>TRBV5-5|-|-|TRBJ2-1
TGTGCCAGCAGCTTGATACGGAATGAGCAGTTCTTC
CASSLIRNEQFF
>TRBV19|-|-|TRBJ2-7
TGTGCCAGTAGTCCCGGACCTGTTGGTACGAGGGAGCAGTACTTC
CASSPGPVGTREQYF
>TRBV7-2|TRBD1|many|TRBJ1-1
TGTGCCAGCAGCTTAGTCCAGGGGGCAACTGAAGCTTTCTTT
CASSLVQGATEAFF
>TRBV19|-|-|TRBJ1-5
TGTGCCAGTAGTAAGTTAGGTAGGGACAATCAGCCCCAGCATTTT
CASSKLGRDNQPQHF
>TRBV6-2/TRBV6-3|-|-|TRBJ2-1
TGTGCCAGCAGTTACTTGGACAGTTACAATGAGCAGTTCTTC
CASSYLDSYNEQFF
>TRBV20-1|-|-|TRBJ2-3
TGCAGTGCCAGGGGCAGTAGCACAGATACGCAGTATTTT
CSARGSSTDTQYF
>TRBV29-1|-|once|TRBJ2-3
TGCAGCGTTGCCATTATCACAGATACGCAGTATTTT
CSVAIITDTQYF
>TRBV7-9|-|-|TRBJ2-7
TGTGCCAGCAGCTTAGGTGGTGGGTTGGCACGAACACCCTCCTACGAGCAGTACTTC
CASSLGGGLARTPSYEQYF
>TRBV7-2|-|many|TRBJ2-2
TGTGCCAGCAGCACGCTCCCTGGCGGGGAGCTGTTTTTT
CASSTLPGGELFF
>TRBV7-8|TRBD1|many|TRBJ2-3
TGTGCCAGCAGCCAGAACAGGGGGCTGGCAGATACGCAGTATTTT
CASSQNRGLADTQYF
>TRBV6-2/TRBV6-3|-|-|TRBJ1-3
TGTGCCAGCAGTTCATGGACCGGACCTGGAAACACCATATATTTT
CASSSWTGPGNTIYF
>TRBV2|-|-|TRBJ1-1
TGTGCCAGCAGTGATAGGGCGGAAGCTTTCTTT
CASSDRAEAFF
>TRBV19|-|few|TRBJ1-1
TGTGCCAGTAGTATGGTCGGGGGGGCAGATTTGGCTTTCTTT
CASSMVGGADLAFF
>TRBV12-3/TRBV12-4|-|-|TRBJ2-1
TGTGCCAGCAGGCGCCAGGGCTACAATGAGCAGTTCTTC
CASRRQGYNEQFF
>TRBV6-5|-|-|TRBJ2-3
TGTGCCAGCAGTTACTCGATCGGAGATACGCAGTATTTT
CASSYSIGDTQYF
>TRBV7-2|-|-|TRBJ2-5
TGTTCCAGCAGCTTTAGCAGGGGAAAGGGAGGAGAGACCCAGTACTTC
CSSSFSRGKGGETQYF
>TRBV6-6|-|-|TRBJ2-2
TGTGCCAGCAGCACCGGGACGGACAACACCGGGGAGCTGTTTTTT
CASSTGTDNTGELFF
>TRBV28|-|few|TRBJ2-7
TGTGCCAGCAGTATAAACCCCGGCTACGAGCAGTACTTC
CASSINPGYEQYF
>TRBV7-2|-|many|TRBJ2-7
TGTGCCAGCAGCTTGGGGTGGCCAGAACCCATGGTGGTTCCCTCCTACGAGCAGTACTTC
CASSLGWPEPMVVPSYEQYF
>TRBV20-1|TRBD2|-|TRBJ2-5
TGCAGTGCTAGAGAATCCGGGAGGGAGACCCAGTACTTC
CSARESGRETQYF
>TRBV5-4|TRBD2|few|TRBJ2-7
TGTGCCAGCAGCTTGGGCTCACTAGCGGGGGTCGAGCAGTACTTC
CASSLGSLAGVEQYF
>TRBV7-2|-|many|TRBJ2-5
TGTGCCAGCAGACTAGGGGCCCAAGAGACCCAGTACTTC
CASRLGAQETQYF
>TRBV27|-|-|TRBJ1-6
TGTGCCAGCAGCCGGGTGGTTCTCAATTCACCCCTCCACTTT
CASSRVVLNSPLHF
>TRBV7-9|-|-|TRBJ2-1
TGTGCCAGCAGCTTCCCACAGGGCCCCCGGCCCCCCAACTCCTACAATGAGCAGTTCTTC
CASSFPQGPRPPNSYNEQFF
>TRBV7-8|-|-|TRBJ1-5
TGTGCCAGCAGTTTTATGGTGGGGGGGAATCAGCCCCAGCATTTT
CASSFMVGGNQPQHF